The present entry profiles one T cell receptor (beta chain) with its context. The protocol was immunoSEQ multiplex PCR, while the TCRdb copy is restricted to in-frame clones and leaves out a portion. The sample has 34,000 or so clones, around 86% seen once; the top ten hold 2.5%. Germline V gene lookup returns CDR1 LNHNV and CDR2 YYDKDF (reference sequence). The CDR3 has 15 amino acids. V lost 3 bases and J 4 bases, leaving 12 bases between the germline ends. This sample's treatment: preoperative locoregional IRX-2 cytokine immunotherapy. This specimen belongs to a study of preoperative IRX-2 immunotherapy in early breast cancer.

The chain carries TRBV15 and TRBJ1-4; D gene unclear. This TCR was sampled from a human donor with breast cancer. Specimen: lymph node tissue, collected from a patient treated with IRX-2 immunotherapy. This CDR3 reads CATSRTNPFNEKLFF. The DNA of the CDR3 is TGTGCCACCAGCAGGACTAACCCTTTTAATGAAAAACTGTTTTTT.